The 28 T cell receptor beta chains listed next were all sequenced from one sample in a study of blood T cell repertoires in COVID-19. Repertoires were generated with immunoSEQ multiplex PCR, while TCRdb's copy carries only in-frame clones and drops some. Found here are nearly 350,000 clones, roughly nine tenths of them singletons; the top ten hold over 0.8%. The specimen sequenced was PBMCs or T cells enriched from blood (not recorded which). These receptors all come from a woman between 25 and 40 years old who had recovered from COVID-19.

The genes are TRBV7-9 and TRBJ2-6, with 12 bases that match TRBD1. Losses at the gene ends were 5 bases for V and 1 base for J; bases not matched to a gene: 15. The CDR3 extends over 21 amino acids. The V gene's germline CDR1 is SEHNR and CDR2 FQNEAQ (reference sequence). This chain's CDR3 is CASSKGGTGGHAPSGANVLTF. The CDR3 DNA reads as TGTGCCAGCAGCAAAGGGGGGACAGGGGGCCACGCCCCGTCTGGGGCCAACGTCCTGACTTTC.

Of note for this clone: This sample also contains other DNA sequences that code for the same CDR3. The gene calls are TRBV24-1 and TRBJ2-1; 7 bases are shared with TRBD1. The CDR3 length is 15 residues. The trim removed 4 bases at V and 2 bases at J, leaving 4 bases unmatched. The V gene's germline CDR1 is KGHDR and CDR2 SFDVKD. The CDR3 bases are TGTGCCACCAGTGAAGGGACAGCCCCCTACAATGAGCAGTTCTTC. Translated: CATSEGTAPYNEQFF.

The J gene is TRBJ2-7, the V gene TRBV24-1; the match to TRBD1 covers 9 bases. V gave up 4 bases and J gave up 3 bases; unmatched junction bases: 3. This CDR3 has 14 amino acids. Germline V gene lookup returns CDR1 KGHDR and CDR2 SFDVKD. CDR3 in amino acids: CATSDRDRDYEQYF. The CDR3 DNA sequence: TGTGCCACCAGTGACCGGGACAGGGACTACGAGCAGTACTTC.

This CDR3 is CASSLVGMDTEAFF. As DNA, the CDR3 is TGTGCCAGCAGCTTAGTCGGTATGGACACTGAAGCTTTCTTT. The chain links TRBV7-9 to TRBJ1-1, with D hard to call. The CDR3 is 14 amino acids. CDR1 SEHNR and CDR2 FQNEAQ come from the germline V gene (reference sequence). V gave up 1 base and J gave up 3 bases, with 9 bases separating them.

The gene calls are TRBV5-4 and TRBJ1-1, with 8 positions matching TRBD1. V was clipped by 3 bases and J by 4 bases; unmatched bases: 11. Germline loops: CDR1 SGHNT, CDR2 YYREEE (reference sequence). The CDR3 length is 16 residues. The CDR3 DNA reads TGTGCCAGCAGCTCTAGTTCAGGGGGCGCCGCCACTGAAGCTTTCTTT. Translation gives CASSSSSGGAATEAFF.

This rearrangement joins TRBV4-1 to TRBJ2-2, with D hard to call. V lost 4 bases and J lost 3, with 15 bases in between. The V gene's germline CDR1 is MGHRA and CDR2 YSYEKL. The CDR3 is 16 residues long. The CDR3 coding sequence is TGCGCCAGCAGCCTCCAACCCACATCCTACACCGGGGAGCTGTTTTTT. It translates to CASSLQPTSYTGELFF.

The chain's CDR3 is CASSQVSNEQYF. As DNA, the CDR3 is TGTGCCAGCAGCCAAGTTTCCAACGAGCAGTACTTC. The gene calls are TRBV3-1 (or the pseudogene TRBV3-2) and TRBJ2-7; no clear D. CDR3 length: 12 amino acids. Trimming shortened V by 1 base and J by 5 bases, and 6 bases separated the two germline ends. Germline V gives CDR1 LGHDT, CDR2 YNNKEL (reference sequence).

The genes are TRBV5-4 and TRBJ1-2; D is unclear. CDR3 size: 14 residues. V shed 0 bases and J shed 2 bases, with 8 bases lying between them. In germline, CDR1 is SGHNT, CDR2 YYREEE (reference sequence). The CDR3 DNA reads TGTGCCAGCAGCTTGGTGGCGGGCAACTATGGCTACACCTTC. Translation: CASSLVAGNYGYTF.

V gene TRBV7-6 combines with J gene TRBJ2-3; 11 positions agree with TRBD1. The V and J ends lost 3 bases and 3 bases, in that order; junction bases with no gene match: 2. The CDR3 is made up of 15 amino acids. The germline CDR1 and CDR2 sequences are SGHVS and FNYEAQ. Here the CDR3 reads CASSLGQGGTDTQYF. CDR3 DNA: TGTGCCAGCAGCTTGGGACAGGGGGGGACAGATACGCAGTATTTT.

This clone has just one count. V is TRBV30 and J is TRBJ2-1; TRBD2 agrees at 7 bases. The V gene end was trimmed by 2 bases and the J gene end by 8 bases; junction bases not matched to a gene: 6. Germline V gene lookup returns CDR1 GTSNPN and CDR2 SVGIG (reference sequence). The CDR3 runs 13 residues. The CDR3 nucleotides read TGTGCCTGGAGTCCTCCCCGGGGGGATGAGCAGTTCTTC. Translated, it gives CAWSPPRGDEQFF.

The rearrangement joins TRBV19 to TRBJ1-2; 8 positions match TRBD1. CDR3 length: 16 amino acids. J lost 4 bases, V lost 3 bases, and 10 bases had no gene match. Germline CDR1 is LNHDA and CDR2 is SQIVND (reference sequence). CDR3 residues: CASSIGQGALGYGYTF. CDR3 nucleotide sequence: TGTGCCAGTAGTATTGGCCAGGGGGCACTAGGCTATGGCTACACCTTC.

This clone came up a few times. The V and J genes are TRBV28 and TRBJ1-1; 9 bases match TRBD1. The CDR3 runs 14 residues. The trim removed 5 bases at V and 1 base at J, leaving 2 bases unmatched. The germline V gene encodes CDR1 MDHEN and CDR2 SYDVKM. The CDR3 spells CASSQGQGNTEAFF. As DNA, the CDR3 is TGTGCCAGCAGTCAGGGACAGGGGAACACTGAAGCTTTCTTT. Using reference TRBV28 and TRBJ1-1 for the parts outside the CDR3, the full variable domain is DVKVTQSSRYLVKRTGEKVFLECVQDMDHENMFWYRQDPGLGLRLIYFSYDVKMKEKGDIPEGYSVSREKKERFSLILESASTNQTSMYLCASSQGQGNTEAFFGQGTRLTVV.

The chain is built from TRBV15 and TRBJ2-1; 9 nucleotides match TRBD2. This CDR3 has 16 amino acids. V lost 0 bases and J lost 6; bases outside the gene matches: 6. From germline, CDR1 is LNHNV and CDR2 YYDKDF (reference sequence). The CDR3 DNA sequence: TGTGCCACCAGCAGAGACGCGGGGGGGTCTGGCAATGAGCAGTTCTTC. The encoded protein is CATSRDAGGSGNEQFF.

The chain has TRBV7-2 and TRBJ2-1, with 8 bases that match TRBD1. The J segment lost 5 bases and the V segment lost 4 bases, leaving 7 bases of the junction unmatched. Germline CDR1 reads SGHTA; CDR2 reads FQGNSA. This CDR3 has 15 amino acids. The CDR3, as DNA: TGTGCCAGCAGCTCCTGGGACAGGAGAGACAATGAGCAGTTCTTC. This encodes CASSSWDRRDNEQFF.

This clone was seen only once. CDR3: CASSVHRGLGSNQPQHF. The CDR3 DNA follows: TGTGCCAGCAGTGTCCACAGGGGGCTTGGGAGCAATCAGCCCCAGCATTTT. J is TRBJ1-5 and V is TRBV28, with 9 bases fitting TRBD1. The J segment lost 1 base and the V segment lost 5 bases, leaving 9 bases of the junction unmatched. This CDR3 region has 17 residues. Germline V gene data show CDR1 as MDHEN and CDR2 as SYDVKM.

The chain joins TRBV29-1 to TRBJ1-1; possibly TRBD1 for D (5 bases). This CDR3 is 13 amino acids long. Germline V gene sequence: CDR1 SQVTM, CDR2 ANQGSEA. V was cut by 4 bases and J by 3 bases, with 12 bases left in between. The CDR3 loop is CSVVEGTDTEAFF. The CDR3 bases are TGCAGCGTTGTCGAGGGGACTGACACTGAAGCTTTCTTT.

This chain links TRBV11-2 with TRBJ1-2; D is uncertain. The CDR3 is made up of 14 amino acids. V was trimmed by 4 bases and J by 3 bases, leaving 12 bases between them. Per germline, CDR1 SGHAT and CDR2 FQNNGV. The CDR3: CASSSPRGHYGYTF. The CDR3 DNA reads TGTGCCAGCAGCTCCCCCCGGGGTCACTATGGCTACACCTTC. The whole variable domain, filled in from reference TRBV11-2 and TRBJ1-2, reads EAGVAQSPRYKIIEKRQSVAFWCNPISGHATLYWYQQILGQGPKLLIQFQNNGVVDDSQLPKDRFSAERLKGVDSTLKIQPAKLEDSAVYLCASSSPRGHYGYTFGSGTRLTVV.

This chain connects TRBV10-3 to TRBJ1-5; a weak D match, TRBD1 (5 bases). The CDR3 is 16 amino acids. Germline-derived CDR1 and CDR2 are ENHRY and SYGVKD. V lost 2 bases, J lost 1 base, and 12 bases lay in between. CDR3 region: CAISEGRGPSNQPQHF. The CDR3 region has the DNA TGTGCCATCAGTGAGGGGAGGGGCCCAAGCAATCAGCCCCAGCATTTT.

This chain joins TRBV7-2 and TRBJ1-5; D uncertain. Trimming removed 1 base from V and 7 bases from J, with 11 bases in between. The germline V gene has CDR1 SGHTA and CDR2 FQGNSA. The CDR3 runs to 14 residues. The CDR3 sequence: CASSLGSGEQPQHF. In DNA, the CDR3 is TGTGCCAGCAGCTTAGGGTCTGGGGAGCAGCCCCAGCATTTT.

The chain combines TRBV9 with TRBJ1-2; D unclear. Germline CDR1 SGDLS, CDR2 YYNGEE. There are 15 residues in the CDR3. The ends were cut back, 0 bases at V and 8 bases at J, with 17 bases in the middle. CDR3 DNA: TGTGCCAGCAGCGTAGTAGCGGGATCTGGGTCCGGCTACACCTTC. As protein: CASSVVAGSGSGYTF.

The CDR3 is CASSDSRGTDTQYF. Written as DNA, the CDR3 is TGTGCCAGCAGCGACTCCAGGGGCACAGATACGCAGTATTTT. V and J are TRBV11-3 and TRBJ2-3; TRBD1 might be the D (5 bases). The germline CDR1 and CDR2 sequences are SGHNT and YENEEA. The CDR3 has 14 amino acids. V was pared by 5 bases and J by 1 base, with 10 bases between.

This chain uses TRBV29-1 with TRBJ2-2; D unresolved. This CDR3 region has 12 residues. Germline V gene data show CDR1 as SQVTM and CDR2 as ANQGSEA. With 6 bases removed from V and 8 bases from J, the gap between germline ends came to 13 bases. The CDR3 DNA follows: TGCAGCGTCCACTCTAATGTAGGGGAGCTGTTTTTT. Amino acid sequence: CSVHSNVGELFF.

The V gene is TRBV6-5, the J gene TRBJ2-1; D may be TRBD1 (6 bases). CDR3 length: 11 amino acids. CDR1 MNHEY and CDR2 SVGAGI come from the germline V gene. Trimming removed 6 bases from V and 10 bases from J, with 10 bases in between. The CDR3 loop reads CASRYQGEQFF. The CDR3 DNA reads TGTGCCAGCAGGTACCAGGGGGAGCAGTTCTTC.

The chain combines TRBV28 with TRBJ2-1, with no clear D. The V gene lost 4 bases and the J gene lost 2 bases, with 6 bases spanning the gap. The germline CDR1 and CDR2 sequences are MDHEN and SYDVKM. The CDR3 spans 13 residues. CDR3 in amino acids: CASSWQTYNEQFF. CDR3 nucleotide sequence: TGTGCCAGCAGTTGGCAGACCTACAATGAGCAGTTCTTC.

This chain joins TRBV7-6 and TRBJ2-1; 7 bases agree with TRBD2. The CDR3 sequence is 15 residues long. Germline assignment: CDR1 SGHVS and CDR2 FNYEAQ. V lost 5 bases to trimming and J lost 1 base; unmatched junction nucleotides: 5. Written as DNA, the CDR3 is TGTGCCAGCAGCATGCAGGGAGGGTCCTACAATGAGCAGTTCTTC. This sequence encodes CASSMQGGSYNEQFF.

The rearrangement links TRBV21-1 to TRBJ1-1. TRBV21-1 is given as a pseudogene. The CDR3 is 15 residues long. The CDR3 sequence is CARIPYIPMRTEAFF. The DNA for the CDR3 is TGTGCCAGGATTCCCTATATACCGATGCGCACTGAAGCTTTCTTT.

The V call is TRBV3-1 (or the pseudogene TRBV3-2), the J call TRBJ1-1, with D possibly TRBD1 on 6 matching bases. The V and J ends lost 3 bases and 5 bases respectively, with 10 bases between them. This CDR3 comprises 13 residues. CDR1 is LGHDT, CDR2 YNNKEL, per germline (reference sequence). DNA for the CDR3: TGTGCCAGCAGCCATGGGAGGGGGACTGAAGCTTTCTTT. Amino acid sequence: CASSHGRGTEAFF.

V is TRBV30 and J is TRBJ2-7; D perhaps matches TRBD1 (5 bases). Germline loops: CDR1 GTSNPN, CDR2 SVGIG (reference sequence). V dropped 0 bases and J dropped 5 bases, with 14 bases sitting between them. The CDR3 sequence is 14 residues long. The DNA for the CDR3 is TGTGCCTGGAGTGTAGGGGAAGGAAGAGACGAGCAGTACTTC. Translating it yields CAWSVGEGRDEQYF.